This TCR beta chain was identified in a study of blood T cells in healthy people across ages. Study results and limitations: Diversity was estimated from one million T cells, and these estimates were considered underestimates.

The CDR3 loop spans 20 amino acids. Unmatched junction bases numbered 11, after V lost 0 bases and J lost 0 bases. The germline gives CDR1 DFQATT, CDR2 SNEGSKA (reference sequence). Per-sample yields of isolated PBMCs were at least 6.5 million. Alongside a J-beta primer mix, a sample-barcoded 5' primer served in a second PCR lasting about 7 to 11 cycles. The template-switch adaptor was a 5' adaptor with 12 random nucleotides. It tagged each cDNA molecule. Sequencing recovered at least 3 million CDR3-containing paired-end reads from each sample. TCRdb re-called the 5' RACE reads with MiXCR, one entry per CDR3 protein. In the table there are about 1.7 million distinct CDR3 sequences, 25% to 30% of which are singletons. In its sample, this clonotype was seen a few times. Its antigen is not identified.

The chain couples TRBV20-1 to TRBJ2-1; TRBD2 matches 13 bases. The TCR originated in a woman aged 25-40 years in good health. Sequenced input: blood. In nucleotides, the CDR3 is TGCAGTGCTAGAGACCTCAGGACTAGCGGGGGACCCAGCTCCTACAATGAGCAGTTCTTC. Encoded protein: CSARDLRTSGGPSSYNEQFF.